These T cell receptor beta chains were read from a single sample in a study of shared clonotypes between healthy human individuals. Measured with immunoSEQ multiplex PCR; TCRdb has only the in-frame clones, and not every one. The table lists 600,000 to 700,000 clones, around four fifths of them singletons, with about 1.8% in the top ten. Sequencing was done on a sample of memory CD4+ T cells sorted from blood. These receptors were taken from a woman aged 30 to 39 in good health. CDR3s include the opening cysteine and the closing phenylalanine or tryptophan. The order of the fields is V gene, J gene, D gene, clone size, CDR3 DNA, CDR3 protein. The D gene is left open where the match is weak. A clone size is listed for some rows: how often the clone was seen (once, few, many), or a class if it is expanded.

TRBV6-1,TRBJ1-2,.,.,TGTGCCAGCAGGGCGGGATACTCCGCTAACTATGGCTACACCTTC,CASRAGYSANYGYTF
TRBV5-1,TRBJ1-4,.,.,TGCGCCAGCGCGGTGAAACAAGGAGAAAAACTGTTTTTT,CASAVKQGEKLFF
TRBV28,TRBJ2-1,TRBD2,few,TGTGCCAGCAGTGCAATAAGAGCGGGAGGGACTGAGCAGTTCTTC,CASSAIRAGGTEQFF
TRBV6-5,TRBJ2-7,TRBD2,few,TGTGCCAGCAGTTTCACTAGCGGGAGTCACGAGCAGTACTTC,CASSFTSGSHEQYF
TRBV6-1,TRBJ2-4,.,.,TGTGCCAGCAGTGAACAGGAGGGGAGCCGAGGCATTCAGTACTTC,CASSEQEGSRGIQYF
TRBV2,TRBJ1-5,.,.,TGTGCCAGCAGCGCCATTGGACGATATCAGCCCCAGCATTTT,CASSAIGRYQPQHF
TRBV6-1,TRBJ2-3,TRBD2,.,TGTGCCAGCGGGAGGGTGCCCTCCGATACGCAGTATTTT,CASGRVPSDTQYF
TRBV5-1,TRBJ2-3,.,.,TGCGCCAGCAGCCCCTTCACCGGGGGAGGCACAGATACGCAGTATTTT,CASSPFTGGGTDTQYF
TRBV4-2,TRBJ2-5,.,many,TGTGCCAGCAGCCAAGATCGAGGGCAGACCCAGTACTTC,CASSQDRGQTQYF
TRBV28,TRBJ1-1,.,.,TGTGCCAGCAGTTTCGCTTTTCGGTTGAACACTGAAGCTTTCTTT,CASSFAFRLNTEAFF
TRBV7-6,TRBJ2-1,TRBD1,.,TGTGCCAGCAGCACCTGGGACAGGGGTAATGAGCAGTTCTTC,CASSTWDRGNEQFF
TRBV5-8,TRBJ2-2,.,.,TGTGCCAGCAGCTTGCGATCAGGAGTGGCCGGGGAGCTGTTTTTT,CASSLRSGVAGELFF
TRBV5-1,TRBJ2-2,.,.,TGCGCCAGCAGCTTGTTCGGGGCCAACACCGGGGAGCTGTTTTTT,CASSLFGANTGELFF
TRBV6-1,TRBJ2-6,.,.,TGTGCCAGCAAGGGGACTGGGGCCAACGTCCTGACTTTC,CASKGTGANVLTF
TRBV6-1,TRBJ1-2,.,.,TGTGCCAGCATTGTAGACCTTAACTATGGCTACACCTTC,CASIVDLNYGYTF
TRBV18,TRBJ2-7,TRBD1,.,TGTGCCAGCTCAGCGCTACCGGGACAGCAGACCTACGAGCAGTACTTC,CASSALPGQQTYEQYF
TRBV7-8,TRBJ2-5,TRBD2,.,TGTGCCAGCAGCTTCTATCAATCCGGGACTAGAGGAGAGACCCAGTACTTC,CASSFYQSGTRGETQYF
TRBV2,TRBJ1-1,.,.,TGTGCCAGCGTCCGGGTTATGAACACTGAAGCTTTCTTT,CASVRVMNTEAFF
TRBV23-1,TRBJ1-1,TRBD1,.,TGCGCCAGCAGTCAATCGGAGGTAGGACAGGGGATAATGAACACTGAAGCTTTCTTT,CASSQSEVGQGIMNTEAFF
TRBV7-9,TRBJ1-1,.,.,TGTGCCAGCAGCTCCAGGCGGGGAAACACTGAAGCTTTCTTT,CASSSRRGNTEAFF
TRBV7-2,TRBJ1-2,.,few,TGTGCCAGCAGCTTATCCTCAGGGGTAGATGGCTACACCTTC,CASSLSSGVDGYTF
TRBV19,TRBJ1-5,.,.,TGTGCCAGTACCCCCGGCGGCTCTCAGCCCCAGCATTTT,CASTPGGSQPQHF
TRBV7-6,TRBJ2-2,.,.,TGTGCCAGCAGCGCAGCACCTACCGGGGAGCTGTTTTTT,CASSAAPTGELFF
TRBV27,TRBJ1-5,TRBD1,.,TGTGCCAGCGGATGGACAGGGCGTCAGCCCCAGCATTTT,CASGWTGRQPQHF
TRBV6-5,TRBJ1-4,.,.,TGTGCCAGCAGTTACCAATCTAATGAAAAACTGTTTTTT,CASSYQSNEKLFF
TRBV5-1,TRBJ1-5,.,.,TGCGCCAGCAGCTTGGACCGTCGACAGGCCAATCAGCCCCAGCATTTT,CASSLDRRQANQPQHF
TRBV19,TRBJ2-6,.,few,TGTGCCAGTACCCAGTGGAGTAGGGGAACCGGGGCCAACGTCCTGACTTTC,CASTQWSRGTGANVLTF
TRBV29-1,TRBJ1-1,.,.,TGCAGCGGTACAAGGGGAGGGACTGAAGCTTTCTTT,CSGTRGGTEAFF
TRBV5-1,TRBJ2-7,TRBD1,.,TGCGCCAGCAGCGACCGGACAGGAGCTCTTTACGAGCAGTACTTC,CASSDRTGALYEQYF
TRBV7-8,TRBJ2-5,TRBD1,.,TGTGCCAGCAGCTCCCGCAGGGAAGGACAGGGGCGAAGCGGAGGGACCCAGTACTTC,CASSSRREGQGRSGGTQYF
TRBV9,TRBJ2-2,TRBD2,.,TGTGCCAGCAGCCCTCAGCTAGCGGGAGACACCGGGGAGCTGTTTTTT,CASSPQLAGDTGELFF
TRBV25-1,TRBJ2-7,.,many,TGTGCCAGCACGGGATTAGGGAACGAGCAGTACTTC,CASTGLGNEQYF
TRBV29-1,TRBJ2-3,TRBD2,.,TGCAGCCCCTTTGGGCTAGCGGGAGAAGCAGATACGCAGTATTTT,CSPFGLAGEADTQYF
TRBV6-1,TRBJ1-5,TRBD1,.,TGTGCCAGCAGTGCGAATCCAGGGGGCTTCAATCAGCCCCAGCATTTT,CASSANPGGFNQPQHF
TRBV15,TRBJ1-1,.,once,TGTGCCACCAGCTCCCAGAGGCGGAACACTGAAGCTTTCTTT,CATSSQRRNTEAFF
TRBV11-1,TRBJ2-2,.,.,TGTGCCAGCAGCTTAGGGCAGGGGAACACCGGGGAGCTGTTTTTT,CASSLGQGNTGELFF
TRBV10-2,TRBJ1-1,.,.,TGCGCCAGCAGAGTACCGACGGGGAACACTGAAGCTTTCTTT,CASRVPTGNTEAFF
TRBV15,TRBJ1-5,TRBD1,.,TGTGCCACCAGCGGACAGGGCCGAGGGCCCCAGCATTTT,CATSGQGRGPQHF
TRBV6-1,TRBJ1-1,.,.,TGTGCCAGCAGCCCGGGGGTTTCAACTGAAGCTTTCTTT,CASSPGVSTEAFF
TRBV30,TRBJ1-5,.,.,TGTGCCTGGAGCCCTAAGGGGGGTAGCAATCAGCCCCAGCATTTT,CAWSPKGGSNQPQHF
TRBV19,TRBJ2-3,TRBD1,.,TGTGCCAGCACGAGACAGGGATTGCCAGATACGCAGTATTTT,CASTRQGLPDTQYF
TRBV20-1,TRBJ2-7,.,.,TGCAGTGCTATCGGACTGCTAGAGCAGTACTTC,CSAIGLLEQYF
TRBV11-2,TRBJ2-1,.,.,TGTGCCAGCAGCTCCACTAGATTCTACGAGCAGTTCTTC,CASSSTRFYEQFF
TRBV20-1,TRBJ2-3,.,few,TGCAGTGCTAGAGGGGCAACGCAGTATTTT,CSARGATQYF
TRBV29-1,TRBJ2-6,.,few,TGCAGCGTTGCGAGCTCTGGGGCCAACGTCCTGACTTTC,CSVASSGANVLTF
TRBV18,TRBJ2-1,.,.,TGTGCCAGCTCACCGCTAACTACTTACAATGAGCAGTTCTTC,CASSPLTTYNEQFF